This entry concerns a single T cell receptor (beta chain). Its antigen is not identified. This CDR3 is 17 amino acids long. V was clipped by 0 bases and J by 5 bases, with 18 bases between them. The germline V gene has CDR1 SGHRS and CDR2 YFSETQ. The data were obtained in a study of shared clonotypes between healthy human individuals. The method was immunoSEQ multiplex PCR; TCRdb's version includes in-frame clones alone and lacks a portion of them. The sample lists over 2 million clones, about 90% occurring once. Overall study findings and caveats: Generally, naive subsets (rather than memory subsets) showed larger estimated richness. When naive CD4 clonotypes were compared across several donors, around 4.6% were shared. Collection of samples was limited to blood; tissue repertoires likely differ.

The specimen was naive CD4+ T cells from PBMCs. Subset described: CD45RA+ positively selected. The J gene is TRBJ2-1, the V gene TRBV5-1; weak D call: TRBD2 (6 bases). The source of this sequence is a man aged 18 to 30 in good health. Some clones in this sample may be carry-over from other donors' samples. The CDR3 region has the DNA TGCGCCAGCAGCTTGGCCCCGTTGGGAGGCGCAAACAATGAGCAGTTCTTC. Amino acids: CASSLAPLGGANNEQFF.